This TCR beta chain is from a study of CD4+ T cells in melanoma. Study findings and constraints: Diverse differentiation states were reported for melanoma neoantigen-specific CD4+ T cells. A reported correlation linked neoantigen-specific CD4+ T cells to CD8+, macrophage and B cell function.

In regard to this clone: Its antigen is not identified.

V dropped 6 bases and J dropped 8 bases, with 16 bases sitting between them. CDR1 is MDHEN and CDR2 is SYDVKM in the germline V gene. The CDR3 spans 14 residues. TCRdb's copy holds only in-frame clones and misses some; the assay was immunoSEQ multiplex PCR. This table has some 120,000 clones, about 90% appearing once. This receptor was taken from a human donor with melanoma. The J gene is TRBJ1-4, the V gene TRBV28; tentatively, D is TRBD1 (5 bases). The sequencing input was peripheral blood. The CDR3 sequence: CASSPPGTPEKLFF. The CDR3 region has the DNA TGTGCCAGCAGCCCCCCCGGGACGCCCGAAAAACTGTTTTTT.